This TCR beta chain was sequenced for a study of shared clonotypes between healthy human individuals. Data came from immunoSEQ multiplex PCR; TCRdb stores just in-frame clones and leaves some out. Of about 960,000 clones in the sample, 76% were seen once. Germline V gene lookup returns CDR1 MNHEY and CDR2 SVGAGI. This CDR3 is 16 amino acids long. The junction had 6 bases not matched to a gene; V was cut back by 2 bases and J by 5 bases. Sequenced input: memory CD4+ T cells sorted from blood. The sample's subset: CD45RA-negative fraction. This chain connects TRBV6-5 to TRBJ2-2; 9 bases map to TRBD1. The receptor's source is a man aged 18 to 35 in good health. The CDR3 bases are TGTGCCAGCAGTTACGGGGACAGGGATTTGACCGGGGAGCTGTTTTTT. Protein sequence: CASSYGDRDLTGELFF.